A single sample is the source of the 28 T cell receptor beta chains below, sequenced in a study of regulatory T cells in long-lasting Graves disease. As for time point: newly diagnosed GD, antithyroid drugs for less than 3 months. From RNA extracted from PBMCs, the TCR library was made. TCR beta libraries were built with iRepertoire HTBI primers and Arm-PCR of CDR3 regions. TCRdb reprocessed the multiplex PCR reads with MiXCR, giving one entry per CDR3 protein. The data show 550,000 to 700,000 distinct CDR3 sequences, 15% to 20% seen once. This same sample was also part of a study on T cells in Graves' hyperthyroidism and ophthalmopathy.

Sequencing was performed on peripheral blood mononuclear cells (PBMCs), taken at new diagnosis, from a patient treated with antithyroid drugs. These receptors originate from a man aged 18 to 30 with Graves disease.

This clonotype was seen a handful of times. This chain connects TRBV7-3 to TRBJ2-1, with 13 bases matching TRBD2. Germline V gene data show CDR1 as SGHTA and CDR2 as FQGTGA. The CDR3 runs 17 residues. The V gene end was trimmed by 5 bases and the J gene end by 5 bases; junction bases not matched to a gene: 9. The CDR3 region has the DNA TGTGCCAGCAGCCCTATACCAGGACTAGCGGGAGACAATGAGCAGTTCTTC. Protein product: CASSPIPGLAGDNEQFF. Looking up the rest from reference TRBV7-3 and TRBJ2-1 gives the full variable domain: GAGVSQTPSNKVTEKGKYVELRCDPISGHTALYWYRQSLGQGPEFLIYFQGTGAADDSGLPNDRFFAVRPEGSVSTLKIQRTERGDSAVYLCASSPIPGLAGDNEQFFGPGTRLTVL.

The chain joins TRBV9 to TRBJ2-3; D call uncertain. Germline CDR1 is SGDLS and CDR2 is YYNGEE. With 1 base removed from V and 3 bases from J, the gap between germline ends came to 6 bases. This CDR3 region has 13 residues. The CDR3, as DNA: TGTGCCAGCAGCGTACGAGATACAGATACGCAGTATTTT. This encodes CASSVRDTDTQYF.

Many counts were recorded for this clonotype. This chain uses TRBV11-1 with TRBJ1-1; 8 bases map to TRBD1. This CDR3 has 13 amino acids. CDR1 and CDR2 (germline): SGHAT, FQDESV (reference sequence). J gave up 6 bases and V 5 bases, and 5 bases lay outside the gene matches. The CDR3 DNA follows: TGTGCCAGCAGCCCTACAGGGGGTGCTGAAGCTTTCTTT. Translating gives CASSPTGGAEAFF.

The chain is built from TRBV19 and TRBJ2-7; no reliable D call. The V end was cut by 4 bases, the J end by 2 bases, with 15 bases between. The CDR3 has 15 residues. Germline V lookup: CDR1 LNHDA, CDR2 SQIVND (reference sequence). DNA of the CDR3: TGTGCCAGTAGTAGGCCCCCCCCAGCAACCTACGAGCAGTACTTC. This translates into CASSRPPPATYEQYF.

This clonotype was recorded many times. The V gene is TRBV27, the J gene TRBJ2-7; TRBD1 or TRBD2 may be the D gene (5 bases each). Per the germline V gene, CDR1 is MNHEY and CDR2 is SMNVEV (reference sequence). Trimming stripped 5 bases from V and 0 bases from J, with 17 bases between. The CDR3 consists of 16 residues. This CDR3 reads CASSTLPGTPSYEQYF. CDR3 bases: TGTGCCAGCAGTACCCTTCCCGGGACCCCCTCCTACGAGCAGTACTTC.

The sample holds a few counts of this clonotype. The rearrangement links TRBV28 to TRBJ2-1, with D perhaps matching TRBD1 (6 bases). Germline V gives CDR1 MDHEN, CDR2 SYDVKM. The V gene lost 5 bases and the J gene lost 10 bases, with 21 bases spanning the gap. This CDR3 comprises 15 residues. CDR3 bases: TGTGCCAGCAGTCGATCGGAACTAGGGGGTAGGGAGCAGTTCTTC. It translates to CASSRSELGGREQFF.

Concerning this clonotype: This clone may be a read error of a much larger clone one base away. The chain couples TRBV30 to TRBJ1-2, with D perhaps TRBD1 (6 bases). Germline values: CDR1 GTSNPN, CDR2 SVGIG (reference sequence). This CDR3 has 13 residues. Trimming removed 5 bases at V and 5 bases at J, with 15 bases between. The CDR3 DNA reads as TGTGCCTGGGGGACAACACCTCGGTATGGCTACACCTTC. Translation: CAWGTTPRYGYTF.

This clonotype was seen ten or more times. The rearrangement joins TRBV10-3 to TRBJ2-1; 10 bases fit TRBD2. Germline assignment: CDR1 ENHRY and CDR2 SYGVKD. The length of the CDR3 is 16 residues. With V trimmed by 3 bases and J by 5 bases, 7 bases remained unmatched. The CDR3 coding sequence is TGTGCCATCAGTGACCAAGCGGGAGGGCCGGACAATGAGCAGTTCTTC. Translation gives CAISDQAGGPDNEQFF.

This clonotype was seen a few times. V and J are TRBV5-5 and TRBJ2-7; perhaps D is TRBD1 or TRBD2 (5 bases each). The CDR3 runs to 14 residues. Trimming removed 4 bases at V and 4 bases at J, with 15 bases between. Germline-derived CDR1 and CDR2 are SGHKS and YYEKEE (reference sequence). The CDR3 region is CASSAPGPQYEQYF. CDR3 bases: TGTGCCAGCAGCGCACCGGGACCCCAGTACGAGCAGTACTTC.

This clonotype was counted many times. The chain combines TRBV6-5 with TRBJ1-1; D not certain. The CDR3 covers 13 residues. The V end lost 2 bases, the J end lost 7 bases, and 11 bases lay between the germline ends. Germline CDR1 reads MNHEY; CDR2 reads SVGAGI. CDR3 DNA sequence: TGTGCCAGCAGTTACGGTCCCGCTAATGAAGCTTTCTTT. Translation: CASSYGPANEAFF.

This clonotype was picked up many times. J is TRBJ2-7 and V is TRBV2; 9 nucleotides align to TRBD1. The CDR3 loop spans 14 amino acids. CDR1 and CDR2 (germline): SNHLY, FYNNEI. J gave up 5 bases and V 7 bases, and 9 bases lay outside the gene matches. The CDR3 spells CASNPGQGGHEQYF. As DNA, the CDR3 is TGTGCCAGCAACCCGGGACAGGGAGGCCACGAGCAGTACTTC. The full variable domain, its missing parts supplied by reference TRBV2 and TRBJ2-7, is EPEVTQTPSHQVTQMGQEVILRCVPISNHLYFYWYRQILGQKVEFLVSFYNNEISEKSEIFDDQFSVERPDGSNFTLKIRSTKLEDSAMYFCASNPGQGGHEQYFGPGTRLTVT.

The table lists this clonotype with many counts. This rearrangement joins TRBV5-1 to TRBJ1-1, with D hard to call. CDR3 size: 13 residues. The germline gives CDR1 SGHRS, CDR2 YFSETQ. The germline V and J ends were trimmed by 7 bases and 0 bases, with 10 bases remaining between them. In DNA form, the CDR3 reads TGCGCCAGCGACCCGGGCCTGAACACTGAAGCTTTCTTT. It is translated as CASDPGLNTEAFF.

This clonotype was observed a few times. This chain uses TRBV20-1 with TRBJ2-1; the D gene is possibly TRBD1 (5 bases). Looked up from germline, CDR1 is DFQATT and CDR2 is SNEGSKA (reference sequence). With 6 bases removed from V and 4 bases from J, the gap between germline ends came to 13 bases. The CDR3 contains 13 residues. CDR3 loop: CSADFQGYNEQFF. The CDR3 nucleotides are TGCAGTGCCGACTTTCAGGGATACAATGAGCAGTTCTTC.

This clonotype has only a few counts. The chain is built from TRBV19 and TRBJ2-3, with D tentatively TRBD1 (6 bases). The germline CDR1 and CDR2 sequences are LNHDA and SQIVND (reference sequence). Trimming cost V 8 bases and J 10 bases, with 19 bases left between them. The length of the CDR3 is 13 residues. Written as DNA, the CDR3 is TGTGCCAGTTCAATGGGAACACAGGGCCCGCAGTATTTT. It is translated as CASSMGTQGPQYF. The full variable domain, completed using reference TRBV19 and TRBJ2-3, is DGGITQSPKYLFRKEGQNVTLSCEQNLNHDAMYWYRQDPGQGLRLIYYSQIVNDFQKGDIAEGYSVSREKKESFPLTVTSAQKNPTAFYLCASSMGTQGPQYFGPGTRLTVL.

CDR3 residues: CSVKQGAGEKLFF. CDR3 nucleotide sequence: TGCAGTGTCAAACAGGGGGCAGGGGAAAAACTGTTTTTT. V and J are TRBV20-1 and TRBJ1-4; 9 positions agree with TRBD1. With V trimmed by 7 bases and J by 8 bases, 8 bases remained unmatched. Germline assignment: CDR1 DFQATT and CDR2 SNEGSKA (reference sequence). The CDR3 is 13 amino acids.

Many counts were recorded for this clonotype. CDR3 region: CASSLGRALSPLHF. CDR3 bases: TGTGCCAGCAGTTTAGGCAGGGCTCTTTCACCCCTCCACTTT. The chain combines TRBV27 with TRBJ1-6; tentatively, D is TRBD1 (5 bases). Trimming removed 2 bases from V and 9 bases from J, with 11 bases in between. Germline-derived CDR1 and CDR2 are MNHEY and SMNVEV (reference sequence). The CDR3 totals 14 residues.

This clonotype has a handful of counts. V gene TRBV11-2 combines with J gene TRBJ1-3; perhaps TRBD1 as D (5 bases). V was pared by 5 bases and J by 4 bases, with 15 bases between. In germline, CDR1 is SGHAT, CDR2 FQNNGV. This CDR3 has 15 residues. The CDR3 sequence is CASSPNPGNGNTIYF. The CDR3 DNA reads TGTGCCAGCAGCCCTAACCCAGGGAACGGAAACACCATATATTTT.

V and J are TRBV18 and TRBJ1-2; D perhaps matches TRBD1 (5 bases). The CDR3 covers 17 residues. Trimming took off 0 bases at V and 3 bases at J, with 17 bases between the two ends. From germline, CDR1 is KGHSH and CDR2 LQKENI. The CDR3 spells CASSPPPAGRLHYGYTF. CDR3 nucleotide sequence: TGTGCCAGCTCACCACCGCCGGCAGGGAGACTCCACTATGGCTACACCTTC.

This rearrangement joins TRBV24-1 to TRBJ2-1; 12 bases are a match to TRBD2. Per the germline V gene, CDR1 is KGHDR and CDR2 is SFDVKD. This CDR3 region has 15 residues. V dropped 2 bases and J dropped 6; count of bases not matched to a gene: 1. CDR3 region: CATSDWTSGTNEQFF. Written as DNA, the CDR3 is TGTGCCACCAGTGATTGGACTAGCGGGACCAATGAGCAGTTCTTC.

This clonotype was counted many times. CDR3 amino acids: CASSAGAHVGETQYF. CDR3 sequence (DNA): TGTGCCAGCAGTGCTGGGGCCCACGTAGGGGAGACCCAGTACTTC. This chain uses TRBV6-1 with TRBJ2-5; possible D gene TRBD1, 5 bases. Germline loops: CDR1 MNHNS, CDR2 SASEGT. V was pared by 4 bases and J by 5 bases, with 17 bases between. The CDR3 consists of 15 residues.

Only one count was recorded for this clonotype. This chain uses TRBV16 with TRBJ1-1; D might be TRBD1 (6 bases). Looked up from germline, CDR1 is KGHSY and CDR2 is FQNENV. With 3 bases removed from V and 9 bases from J, the gap between germline ends came to 26 bases. This CDR3 contains 17 residues. In nucleotides, the CDR3 is TGTGCCAGCAGCCACGCCCTAAAACCCACTTCGGGACAAAAAGCTTTCTTT. This gives the protein CASSHALKPTSGQKAFF. Together with reference TRBV16 and TRBJ1-1, the CDR3 gives the full variable domain: GEEVAQTPKHLVRGEGQKAKLYCAPIKGHSYVFWYQQVLKNEFKFLISFQNENVFDETGMPKERFSAKCLPNSPCSLEIQATKLEDSAVYFCASSHALKPTSGQKAFFGQGTRLTVV.

The chain carries TRBV6-1 and TRBJ1-1, with D possibly TRBD1 on 5 matching bases. This CDR3 comprises 14 residues. CDR1 is MNHNS, CDR2 SASEGT, per germline. V lost 6 bases to trimming and J lost 7 bases, with 18 bases between them. CDR3 sequence: CASRALGTDLEAFF. The CDR3 DNA sequence: TGTGCCAGCAGAGCTCTCGGGACCGATCTTGAAGCTTTCTTT.

The V gene is TRBV20-1, the J gene TRBJ2-3; 9 bases agree with TRBD2. The junction had 10 bases not matched to a gene; V was cut back by 3 bases and J by 6 bases. The CDR3 spans 15 residues. Germline V gene sequence: CDR1 DFQATT, CDR2 SNEGSKA (reference sequence). The CDR3 DNA reads TGCAGTGCTAGTGAAGGCGGGAGGGCCAGCGATACGCAGTATTTT. Its translation: CSASEGGRASDTQYF.

The rearrangement uses TRBV9 and TRBJ2-2, with D possibly TRBD2 on 6 matching bases. CDR3 length: 17 amino acids. Trimming took off 0 bases at V and 2 bases at J, with 14 bases between the two ends. In germline, CDR1 is SGDLS, CDR2 YYNGEE. This chain's CDR3 is CASSVADSGLNTGELFF. The CDR3 nucleotides are TGTGCCAGCAGCGTAGCTGATAGCGGACTCAACACCGGGGAGCTGTTTTTT.

This clonotype has only a few counts. The J gene is TRBJ1-2, the V gene TRBV20-1, with TRBD1 matching 7 bases. After removal of 5 bases from V and 8 bases from J, the junction contained 8 bases not matched to a gene. Germline V gene lookup returns CDR1 DFQATT and CDR2 SNEGSKA (reference sequence). CDR3 length equals 12 residues. The CDR3, as DNA: TGCAGTGCTCAGGGGGGCAGAGAGGGCTACACCTTC. Translated: CSAQGGREGYTF.

The sample holds many counts of this clonotype. This chain joins TRBV11-2 and TRBJ2-5; 7 nucleotides line up with TRBD1. Looked up from germline, CDR1 is SGHAT and CDR2 is FQNNGV. This CDR3 spans 17 amino acids. Trimming removed 5 bases from V and 1 base from J; junction bases left unmatched: 13. The CDR3, as DNA: TGTGCCAGCAGCCCCATTTTGACAGGGTGGTCCCAAGAGACCCAGTACTTC. The encoded protein is CASSPILTGWSQETQYF. Using reference TRBV11-2 and TRBJ2-5 for the parts outside the CDR3, the full variable domain is EAGVAQSPRYKIIEKRQSVAFWCNPISGHATLYWYQQILGQGPKLLIQFQNNGVVDDSQLPKDRFSAERLKGVDSTLKIQPAKLEDSAVYLCASSPILTGWSQETQYFGPGTRLLVL.

In this sample, this clonotype turned up many times. The J gene is TRBJ2-7, the V gene TRBV11-2, with 8 bases fitting TRBD1. The CDR3 runs to 18 residues. Germline V gives CDR1 SGHAT, CDR2 FQNNGV. V gave up 4 bases and J gave up 3 bases; unmatched junction bases: 17. The CDR3 DNA reads TGTGCCAGCAGCTCCTCCCTGATGTGGACAGGGTATAACTACGAGCAGTACTTC. It is translated as CASSSSLMWTGYNYEQYF.

There are a few counts of this clonotype. V is TRBV30 and J is TRBJ2-7, with TRBD2 matching over 12 bases. J lost 3 bases, V lost 2 bases, and 5 bases had no gene match. The CDR3 consists of 15 residues. From germline, CDR1 is GTSNPN and CDR2 SVGIG (reference sequence). CDR3 sequence reads: CAWSPSGRDLYEQYF. The CDR3 nucleotides are TGTGCCTGGAGTCCTAGCGGGAGGGACCTCTACGAGCAGTACTTC.